The 2 T cell receptor beta chains below come from one sample, sequenced in a study of cytotoxic CD8 clonotypes in ibrutinib-treated CLL. Produced via immunoSEQ multiplex PCR; TCRdb's table is partial and in-frame only. The repertoire holds about 130,000 clones, with approximately 81% as singletons. Here the sequenced sample was PBMCs, taken after 24 months of ibrutinib treatment. Every receptor here comes from a human donor with chronic lymphocytic leukemia.

This chain connects TRBV7-2 to TRBJ1-1; unclear D gene. This CDR3 comprises 14 residues. Germline V CDR1 and CDR2: SGHTA, FQGNSA. Trimming removed 2 bases at V and 1 base at J, with 8 bases between. CDR3 region: CASSLMGGNTEAFF. The CDR3 DNA follows: TGTGCCAGCAGCTTAATGGGCGGGAACACTGAAGCTTTCTTT.

This clone was recorded only once. The chain has TRBV5-4 and TRBJ2-1; TRBD2 aligns across 10 bases. V trimming: 2 bases; J trimming: 8 bases; junction bases outside the gene matches: 1. The CDR3 extends over 13 amino acids. Germline loops: CDR1 SGHNT, CDR2 YYREEE (reference sequence). CDR3: CASSFGLADEQFF. The CDR3 DNA reads TGTGCCAGCAGCTTTGGACTAGCGGATGAGCAGTTCTTC.